A single TCR beta chain is shown here with its context. A Seattle source enrolled patients during active infection and followed them longitudinally. Sequenced by immunoSEQ multiplex PCR; TCRdb stores in-frame clones only, minus some. The sample lists around 400,000 clones; about 89% were seen once. This specimen belongs to a study of blood T cell repertoires in COVID-19. About the study: From the United States, Italy and Spain came samples of acute and convalescent COVID-19. In each case, the material was cDNA or gDNA derived from T cells, B-cell-depleted T cells, or PBMCs.

The V end was cut by 3 bases, the J end by 1 base, with 16 bases between. This CDR3 has 17 amino acids. CDR1 and CDR2 (germline): LGHDT, YNNKEL (reference sequence). Sequencing was done on a sample of peripheral blood. This clonotype was obtained from a woman aged 25 to 45 with COVID-19, enrolled during active disease. The V gene is TRBV3-1 (or the pseudogene TRBV3-2), the J gene TRBJ1-3; D possibly corresponds to TRBD1 (5 bases). CDR3 nucleotide sequence: TGTGCCAGCAGCCACAGGACCTCAGGGTTATCTGGAAACACCATATATTTT. Translation: CASSHRTSGLSGNTIYF.